This record concerns one TCR beta chain sequence. Its antigen is not known. Germline-derived CDR1 and CDR2 are SGHDN and FVKESK. The CDR3 runs to 15 residues. V lost 1 base, J lost 5 bases, and 12 bases lay in between. This entry belongs to a study of OX40 agonist ivuxolimab in advanced cancers. Study-wide results and limits: Dosing at 0.1 to 3.0 mg/kg was accompanied by clonal expansion of CD4+ and CD8+ blood T cells by week 6. The mean number of expanded clones was higher in CD8+ T cells than in CD4+.

Autoimmune disease history or systemic immunosuppression excluded patients. Method: immunoSEQ multiplex PCR; TCRdb's copy keeps in-frame clones and lacks some. There are about 65,000 clones in the sample; roughly 84% occur only once, and about 0.37% lies in the top ten. The source is an adult with an advanced solid tumor such as melanoma, head and neck, liver or kidney cancer. The gene calls are TRBV14 and TRBJ2-1, with D perhaps given as TRBD1 or TRBD2 (6 bases each). The source material was CD4+ or CD8+ T cells sorted from blood, sampled in a trial of the OX40 agonist ivuxolimab. CDR3 in amino acids: CASSQVGGRHNEQFF. The CDR3 nucleotides read TGTGCCAGCAGCCAAGTAGGGGGGCGTCACAATGAGCAGTTCTTC. Full variable domain (missing parts from reference TRBV14 and TRBJ2-1): EAGVTQFPSHSVIEKGQTVTLRCDPISGHDNLYWYRRVMGKEIKFLLHFVKESKQDESGMPNNRFLAERTGGTYSTLKVQPAELEDSGVYFCASSQVGGRHNEQFFGPGTRLTVL.